This TCR beta chain originates from a study of tumor-infiltrating lymphocytes in primary liver carcinoma. Study as a whole: Surgeons treated the primary liver carcinoma of the patients by surgical resection. Maximum tumor diameters ranged from about 4.2 to 11 cm, stage T1-T3 N0M0.

Out of unsorted whole blood came the blood RNA, and germline DNA was extracted as well. The CDR3 has 13 amino acids. CDR1 and CDR2 from the germline V gene are MNHNS and SASEGT. V trimming: 8 bases; J trimming: 5 bases; junction bases outside the gene matches: 8. Study results and limitations: Tumor-adjacent and tumor-blood pairs shared a smaller degree of overlap than tumor region pairs.

A few counts support this clonotype. Its specificity is unknown. cDNA specific to TCR beta was made from approximately 0.55 ug of total RNA, with a constant-region primer employed for priming. Each TCR beta library was derived from three nested multiplex PCR rounds that employed slightly modified ARM-PCR. The first two PCR rounds used TRBV1-TRBV30 primers with a Cbeta primer, roughly 10 cycles each. MiXCR, applied by TCRdb to the multiplex PCR reads, yields one record per CDR3 protein. The sample lists approximately 320,000 distinct CDR3 sequences; almost 60% were seen once. The sample consisted of peripheral blood. V and J are TRBV6-1 and TRBJ1-1, with 7 bases matching TRBD1. The TCR sequence derives from a woman in her 30s with primary liver carcinoma and hepatitis B virus infection. The CDR3 loop is CASETGWVTEAFF. CDR3 DNA: TGTGCCAGCGAGACAGGGTGGGTTACTGAAGCTTTCTTT.